These 14 T cell receptor beta chains share one sample of origin, sequenced in a study of control samples from healthy donors and cancer patients. The repertoire was sequenced with immunoSEQ multiplex PCR; TCRdb's copy has only in-frame clones and lacks some. This table has approximately 94,000 clones, 86% appearing once. Sequences were obtained from blood. These receptors were obtained from a woman aged 45-65 years in good health.

This chain connects TRBV7-8 to TRBJ2-5, with 13 bases aligning to TRBD2. This CDR3 has 16 residues. Germline V gene lookup returns CDR1 SGHVS and CDR2 FQNEAQ. V gave up 1 base and J gave up 2 bases; unmatched junction bases: 1. As DNA, the CDR3 is TGTGCCAGCAGCTTAGGACTAGCGGGAGGACAAGAGACCCAGTACTTC. Its translation: CASSLGLAGGQETQYF.

The chain combines TRBV7-9 with TRBJ1-6, with 9 bases matching TRBD1. The CDR3 contains 15 residues. CDR1 is SEHNR and CDR2 is FQNEAQ in the germline V gene (reference sequence). With 6 bases clipped from V and 9 bases from J, the junction kept 9 bases outside the gene matches. CDR3 sequence (DNA): TGTGCCAGCAGTCGGACAGGGGCTGGTACTTCACCCCTCCACTTT. It yields the protein CASSRTGAGTSPLHF.

The rearrangement joins TRBV21-1 to TRBJ2-2; TRBD2 is the table's D call and was not checked against the DNA. TRBV21-1 is a pseudogene segment. The CDR3 consists of 18 residues. The CDR3 DNA reads TGTGCCAGCATCCAAGTGGGAAATAGCTCCCGGGGGACCGGGGAGCTGTTTTTT. Encoded protein: CASIQVGNSSRGTGELFF.

V gene TRBV28 combines with J gene TRBJ1-2; D is uncertain. V was trimmed by 3 bases and J by 4 bases, leaving 9 bases between them. CDR3 length: 13 amino acids. Looked up from germline, CDR1 is MDHEN and CDR2 is SYDVKM. CDR3 amino acids: CASSFSRVYGYTF. CDR3 coding DNA: TGTGCCAGCAGTTTTTCGAGGGTCTATGGCTACACCTTC.

V gene TRBV29-1 combines with J gene TRBJ2-7; 8 bases agree with TRBD1. This CDR3 has 15 residues. Germline CDR1 and CDR2: SQVTM and ANQGSEA. The trim removed 1 base at V and 0 bases at J, leaving 5 bases unmatched. The DNA for the CDR3 is TGCAGCGTTGAAGGGACAGGGACGTTCTCCTACGAGCAGTACTTC. Protein product: CSVEGTGTFSYEQYF.

The rearrangement joins TRBV2 to TRBJ1-1; 9 nucleotides match TRBD1. V gave up 7 bases and J gave up 0 bases; unmatched junction bases: 18. The germline V gene has CDR1 SNHLY and CDR2 FYNNEI. CDR3 size: 19 residues. The CDR3, as DNA: TGTGCCAGCATGGCGGGACAGGGTATCCTTTCTGGGATGAACACTGAAGCTTTCTTT. Translation: CASMAGQGILSGMNTEAFF.

The CDR3 nucleotides read TGTGCCAGCAGTCCCTATTCGACAGGGAACTATGGCTACACCTTC. Protein sequence: CASSPYSTGNYGYTF. V usage is TRBV28 and J usage is TRBJ1-2; 7 bases map to TRBD1. V lost 5 bases to trimming and J lost 2 bases; unmatched junction nucleotides: 8. Germline V CDR1 and CDR2: MDHEN, SYDVKM. The CDR3 length is 15 residues.

The CDR3 is CASNRRGADTQYF. The CDR3 bases are TGTGCCAGCAATAGGAGGGGAGCAGATACGCAGTATTTT. The V call is TRBV6-4, the J call TRBJ2-3; possibly TRBD2 for D (6 bases). CDR1 MRHNA and CDR2 SNTAGT come from the germline V gene. This CDR3 has 13 residues. V lost 7 bases to trimming and J lost 4 bases, with 12 bases between them.

The V call is TRBV7-2, the J call TRBJ1-2; possibly TRBD1 for D (5 bases). The CDR3 runs 13 residues. With 5 bases removed from V and 5 bases from J, the gap between germline ends came to 12 bases. The germline CDR1 and CDR2 sequences are SGHTA and FQGNSA. CDR3 amino acids: CASSARDVYGYTF. CDR3 bases: TGTGCCAGCAGCGCCCGGGACGTGTATGGCTACACCTTC.

The chain has TRBV6-6 and TRBJ2-2, with D perhaps TRBD2 (6 bases). The V gene lost 0 bases and the J gene lost 4 bases, with 6 bases spanning the gap. The CDR3 runs to 14 residues. Germline V gene sequence: CDR1 MNHNY, CDR2 SVGAGI (reference sequence). This chain's CDR3 is CASSYSGGTGELFF. CDR3 sequence (DNA): TGTGCCAGCAGTTACTCGGGGGGCACCGGGGAGCTGTTTTTT.

The chain has TRBV24-1 and TRBJ1-5, with 12 bases lining up with TRBD1. This CDR3 spans 17 amino acids. Germline V gene data show CDR1 as KGHDR and CDR2 as SFDVKD. After removal of 9 bases from V and 2 bases from J, the junction contained 10 bases not matched to a gene. The chain's CDR3 is CATRMGQGARGNQPQHF. In DNA, the CDR3 is TGTGCCACCCGAATGGGACAGGGGGCTAGGGGCAATCAGCCCCAGCATTTT.

The chain combines TRBV10-2 with TRBJ1-5, with D uncertain. The germline gives CDR1 WSHSY, CDR2 SAAADI. V lost 2 bases and J 1 base, leaving 12 bases between the germline ends. CDR3 length equals 16 residues. CDR3 in DNA: TGCGCCAGCAGTGAGCATGAGGGCTGGAGCAATCAGCCCCAGCATTTT. Translating gives CASSEHEGWSNQPQHF.

The rearrangement links TRBV7-6 to TRBJ2-3, with a tentative D call TRBD1 (6 bases). Trimming stripped 2 bases from V and 8 bases from J, with 11 bases between. Germline loops: CDR1 SGHVS, CDR2 FNYEAQ. CDR3 length: 13 residues. CDR3 sequence reads: CASSLWGLSTQYF. CDR3 DNA sequence: TGTGCCAGCAGCTTATGGGGGCTGAGTACGCAGTATTTT.

This clone was counted only a few times. The V gene is TRBV11-2, the J gene TRBJ2-6; 9 nucleotides agree with TRBD1. After removal of 10 bases from V and 0 bases from J, the junction contained 10 bases not matched to a gene. This CDR3 comprises 17 residues. From germline, CDR1 is SGHAT and CDR2 FQNNGV. CDR3 amino acids: CATGRGQGFSGANVLTF. In DNA form, the CDR3 reads TGTGCCACCGGCCGGGGACAGGGTTTCTCTGGGGCCAACGTCCTGACTTTC.